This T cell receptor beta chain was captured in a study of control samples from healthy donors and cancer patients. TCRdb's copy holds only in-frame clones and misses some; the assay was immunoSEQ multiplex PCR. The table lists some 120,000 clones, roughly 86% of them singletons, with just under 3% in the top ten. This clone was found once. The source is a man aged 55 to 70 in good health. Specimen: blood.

The CDR3, as DNA: TGTGCCAGCAGCTTAGGGACAGGTCCTTCCTACGAGCAGTACTTC. Protein sequence: CASSLGTGPSYEQYF. The chain uses TRBV7-6 and TRBJ2-7, with 7 bases fitting TRBD1. Trimming cost V 1 base and J 1 base; bases outside gene matches: 4. CDR3 length: 15 residues. The germline V gene has CDR1 SGHVS and CDR2 FNYEAQ.